This TCR beta chain originates from a study of response to subunit inactivated influenza vaccine (dated by TCRdb to the late 2010s). Turning to the overall study: Deep quantitative profiling of the T cell receptor repertoire was used in the study to follow responses to a trivalent subunit inactivated influenza vaccine. Findings and caveats that apply to the study as a whole: It was suggested by the authors that each seasonal influenza vaccination may recruit only a limited number of new T cells.

For this clonotype: There is no known antigen for this receptor. There are no base qualities to consult, and no much larger clone falls within one base.

The time point label for this specimen denotes: more than 35 days after influenza vaccine administration. Sequences SGHTA (CDR1) and FQGNSA (CDR2) are obtained from the germline V gene. There are 16 amino acids in the CDR3, from cysteine to phenylalanine inclusive. Only the CDR3 DNA is retained, 48 bases long and in frame from the first base. Here V drops 1 base and J drops 8 bases, and the junction holds 3 bases not matched to any gene. The library was prepared using RT-PCR. Sequenced on an Illumina HiSeq 2500. TCRdb cleaned the public reads at Q25 with fastp, built clones with MiXCR and kept in-frame beta chains. Each entry merges the rows of one CDR3 protein and shows their most common DNA and genes. The sample profile shows 450,000 to 500,000 distinct CDR3 sequences; 9.5% to 13% of them were found once. The ten most abundant clones make up around 12% of the sample.

The specimen comprised PBMCs from blood, sampled about 6 weeks after vaccination. The clonotype comes from a man between 45 and 60 years old who received an inactivated influenza vaccine. Donor details come from another sample of the same person, matched by shared clones. The V and J genes are TRBV7-2 and TRBJ2-1; TRBD2 lines up with 15 middle nucleotides. The nucleotides read TGTGCCAGCAGCTTAGGGACTAGCGGGGGGGCCCATGAGCAGTTCTTC. Its translation reads: CASSLGTSGGAHEQFF.